This T cell receptor (beta chain) was retrieved from a study of blood T cell repertoires in COVID-19 (dated by TCRdb to about 2020). Broadly, across the study: Collaborator samples came from the United States, Italy and Spain and covered acute and convalescent phases of COVID-19. The repertoires were released in a freely available public database intended as a resource for research on the immune response to SARS-CoV-2. The dataset comprised deeply sampled blood TCRbeta repertoires from subjects exposed to, actively infected with, or recovered from COVID-19. The prospective study material was composed of cDNA or gDNA derived from T cells, B-cell-depleted T cells, or PBMCs. The samples were drawn from the first 160 participants of the ongoing ImmuneRACE study and from over a thousand subjects provided by 6 global collaborators. HLA class I and class II types, where available, came from metadata supplied by the sample provider rather than from assay-based typing. Sample metadata almost always included a de-identified subject ID, COVID-19 status, age in years and sex. The study at large found these results: Clinical and demographic metadata were provided uncurated, with the amount varying by source and participant.

A word on this clone: Its antigen remains unidentified. Base qualities were left out, and no much larger clone turns up one base away.

TCRbeta CDR3 regions were amplified from genomic DNA by means of the immunoSEQ Assay, a bias-controlled multiplex PCR. From the authors' description of their analysis: Nucleated cell counts per sample were estimated from amplification of reference gene primers within the assay. To quantify the absolute abundance of each unique TCRbeta CDR3 rearrangement, sequence reads were collapsed and filtered. For each sample, productive Simpson clonality was calculated by taking the square root of Simpson's diversity index across productive rearrangements. The immuneACCESS repertoire file appears here via TCRdb, limited to in-frame rearrangements. These files lack a portion of the clones; in checked studies, under half of the deficit traces to unresolved V genes, and the cause of the others is not known. The V and J calls and clone size were taken over from that table, and D and trimming were inferred from the DNA. The sample table contains approximately 50,000 clones; only one count was recorded for approximately 90% of them. The ten largest clones add up to about 6.2% of the sample.

Whole blood was collected in K2EDTA tubes by collaborating institutions according to the institutions' own protocols. Collaborator samples were shipped for TCRbeta analysis as frozen whole blood, isolated PBMCs, or DNA extracted from either sample type. This TCR derives from a man aged 40-50 years with acute or convalescent COVID-19. The sample taken for sequencing was peripheral blood.

The sequence in DNA is TGTGCCAGCTCACCGGGACAGGGATGGGGCGGCTACACCTTC. Translated, it reads CASSPGQGWGGYTF. The sequence is built from TRBV18 and TRBJ1-2; TRBD1 agrees with 9 junctional bases. CDR1 KGHSH and CDR2 LQKENI are derived from the germline V gene. The germline V and J ends show losses of 3 bases and 8 bases respectively, and no gene match explains 7 bases of the junction. The CDR3 contains 14 residues, cysteine and phenylalanine counted. Only the CDR3 part of the read is kept: 42 bases, read in frame from the first base.